Below are 21 T cell receptor beta chains sequenced from a single sample in a study of CD8+ T cells in alopecia areata. Treatment in this sample: oral pan-JAK inhibitor, 5-10 mg twice daily. The sequencing template was cDNA reverse transcribed from extracted RNA. The repertoire was sequenced with immunoSEQ multiplex PCR; TCRdb's copy has only in-frame clones and lacks some. Of roughly 40,000 clones listed, more than 90% are singletons. The sample here was CD8+ T cells sorted from blood, taken at week 24, from a patient treated with tofacitinib. The receptors derive from a human donor with alopecia areata.

This clone was picked up a small number of times. The chain is built from TRBV29-1 and TRBJ1-1; the D is unclear. This CDR3 contains 12 residues. The V end was cut by 1 base, the J end by 1 base, with 4 bases between. Germline CDR1 SQVTM, CDR2 ANQGSEA. The CDR3 nucleotides read TGCAGCGTTGAAGCAGGGAACACTGAAGCTTTCTTT. It encodes CSVEAGNTEAFF.

The chain is built from TRBV4-1 and TRBJ2-7; TRBD1 aligns across 9 bases. V was pared by 0 bases and J by 4 bases, with 10 bases of the junction left unmatched. CDR3 length equals 17 residues. Per germline, CDR1 MGHRA and CDR2 YSYEKL. This CDR3 reads CASSQEPGTGFVYEQYF. The DNA of the CDR3 is TGCGCCAGCAGCCAAGAGCCGGGGACAGGGTTTGTGTACGAGCAGTACTTC.

The chain uses TRBV9 and TRBJ2-5; TRBD2 matches 9 bases. The germline gives CDR1 SGDLS, CDR2 YYNGEE. This CDR3 has 16 residues. V shed 3 bases and J 4 bases; nucleotides not matched to a gene: 10. The CDR3 sequence is CASSAIAGAPSETQYF. DNA for the CDR3: TGTGCCAGCAGCGCTATAGCGGGGGCCCCCTCAGAGACCCAGTACTTC.

This clone has just one count. The chain uses TRBV19 and TRBJ1-5; no reliable D call. In germline, CDR1 is LNHDA, CDR2 SQIVND (reference sequence). The CDR3 has 15 amino acids. V lost 3 bases, J lost 0 bases, and 9 bases lay in between. The CDR3 region has the DNA TGTGCCAGTAGTATTGCGCAGTATAGCAATCAGCCCCAGCATTTT. Translated: CASSIAQYSNQPQHF.

This chain connects TRBV23-1 to TRBJ1-1; D is ambiguous. TRBV23-1 is sorted into the ORF group, with uncertain function. This CDR3 has 14 residues. The V and J ends lost 3 bases and 1 base respectively, with 9 bases between them. DNA for the CDR3: TGCGCCAGCAGTCAGGGCAGTTCGAACACTGAAGCTTTCTTT. Protein: CASSQGSSNTEAFF.

The rearrangement uses TRBV13 and TRBJ2-3; D not resolved. Germline lookup yields CDR1 PRHDT and CDR2 FYEKMQ (reference sequence). The CDR3 is 14 residues long. With 5 bases removed from V and 2 bases from J, the gap between germline ends came to 11 bases. The CDR3 region is CASSGRDFTDTQYF. CDR3 in DNA: TGTGCCAGCAGCGGCAGAGATTTCACAGATACGCAGTATTTT.

The V and J genes are TRBV7-8 and TRBJ2-3, with no clear D. The CDR3 consists of 14 residues. Trimming took 4 bases from V and 4 from J, leaving 12 bases between them. Germline CDR1 is SGHVS and CDR2 is FQNEAQ. This CDR3 reads CASSYKPLSDTQYF. As DNA, the CDR3 is TGTGCCAGCAGCTATAAACCGTTATCAGATACGCAGTATTTT.

V usage is TRBV27 and J usage is TRBJ2-7; D remains unclear. CDR1 MNHEY and CDR2 SMNVEV come from the germline V gene (reference sequence). Trimming left V 2 bases short and J 3 bases short, with 14 bases between. CDR3 length equals 15 residues. The CDR3 DNA sequence: TGTGCCAGCAGTTTAGCACAGTCGGAAAACTACGAGCAGTACTTC. This gives the protein CASSLAQSENYEQYF.

V usage is TRBV5-1 and J usage is TRBJ2-3; D is perhaps TRBD2 (6 bases). With 4 bases removed from V and 3 bases from J, the gap between germline ends came to 12 bases. Germline V gene data show CDR1 as SGHRS and CDR2 as YFSETQ. CDR3 size: 14 residues. CDR3 nucleotides: TGCGCCAGCAGCCAACTAGCCTTGACAGATACGCAGTATTTT. It specifies CASSQLALTDTQYF.

V gene TRBV5-6 combines with J gene TRBJ2-7, with 7 bases matching TRBD2. CDR1 and CDR2 (germline): SGHDT, YYEEEE. The V gene end was trimmed by 4 bases and the J gene end by 4 bases; junction bases not matched to a gene: 11. The CDR3 is 15 amino acids. CDR3 sequence: CASSQSGMALYEQYF. In DNA, the CDR3 is TGTGCCAGCAGCCAAAGCGGGATGGCCTTGTACGAGCAGTACTTC.

This rearrangement joins TRBV6-5 to TRBJ2-5; 9 bases match TRBD1. V was pared by 10 bases and J by 7 bases, with 7 bases of the junction left unmatched. The germline CDR1 and CDR2 sequences are MNHEY and SVGAGI. The CDR3 contains 12 residues. The CDR3 region is CATGTGFGTQYF. The CDR3 DNA is TGTGCCACTGGGACAGGGTTCGGGACCCAGTACTTC.

This clone was observed a single time. The chain uses TRBV7-9 and TRBJ2-7; TRBD1 aligns across 8 bases. CDR1 and CDR2 (germline): SEHNR, FQNEAQ (reference sequence). This CDR3 is built from 15 residues. V shed 5 bases, J shed 5 bases, and the junction held 11 bases outside the gene matches. The CDR3 region has the DNA TGTGCCAGCAGCCCCGCCCAGGGGGCGGAAAACGAGCAGTACTTC. Protein: CASSPAQGAENEQYF.

This clone has just a few counts. V is TRBV6-5 and J is TRBJ2-5, with D possibly matching TRBD1 (6 bases). The V end lost 2 bases, the J end lost 5 bases, and 15 bases lay between the germline ends. Germline V gives CDR1 MNHEY, CDR2 SVGAGI. CDR3 length: 15 residues. The CDR3 DNA is TGTGCCAGCAGTTACACCTATACAGGGACGGAGACCCAGTACTTC. Translating gives CASSYTYTGTETQYF.

This chain joins TRBV7-9 and TRBJ2-7; D unclear. V lost 4 bases and J 6 bases, leaving 10 bases between the germline ends. Per germline, CDR1 SEHNR and CDR2 FQNEAQ (reference sequence). The CDR3 extends over 12 amino acids. Here the CDR3 DNA reads TGTGCCAGCAGCTCATCCCTCCGCGAGCAGTACTTC. Protein: CASSSSLREQYF. Drawing the rest from reference TRBV7-9 and TRBJ2-7, the complete variable domain is DTGVSQNPRHKITKRGQNVTFRCDPISEHNRLYWYRQTLGQGPEFLTYFQNEAQLEKSRLLSDRFSAERPKGSFSTLEIQRTEQGDSAMYLCASSSSLREQYFGPGTRLTVT.

The DNA for the CDR3 is TGTGCCAGCAGTCTTCAAGAGACCCAGTACTTC. It translates to CASSLQETQYF. The rearrangement uses TRBV28 and TRBJ2-5; D gene uncertain. V was clipped by 5 bases and J by 2 bases, with 3 bases between them. This CDR3 is built from 11 residues. Germline V gives CDR1 MDHEN, CDR2 SYDVKM.

The CDR3 spells CASSFGMWSYNEQFF. The CDR3 DNA sequence: TGTGCCAGCAGCTTCGGGATGTGGTCCTACAATGAGCAGTTCTTC. The rearrangement uses TRBV11-2 and TRBJ2-1; D is perhaps TRBD2 (5 bases). V lost 3 bases and J lost 1, with 10 bases in between. Looked up from germline, CDR1 is SGHAT and CDR2 is FQNNGV. The CDR3 length is 15 residues.

This chain joins TRBV7-9 and TRBJ2-5; unclear D gene. The closer fit of TRBJ2-7 to the DNA end suggests the J call may be wrong. The CDR3 is made up of 12 amino acids. Germline V lookup: CDR1 SEHNR, CDR2 FQNEAQ (reference sequence). The CDR3 sequence is CASSLPGYEQYF. The CDR3 DNA follows: TGTGCCAGCAGCTTGCCGGGCTACGAGCAGTACTTC.

The rearrangement links TRBV15 to TRBJ2-2; a possible D gene is TRBD2 (7 bases). The CDR3 consists of 15 residues. V was cut by 8 bases and J by 7 bases, with 20 bases left in between. Per the germline V gene, CDR1 is LNHNV and CDR2 is YYDKDF (reference sequence). In nucleotides, the CDR3 is TGTGCCACCCACATCGGAGGGGGGGCCAACGGGGAGCTGTTTTTT. The encoded protein is CATHIGGGANGELFF.

The chain uses TRBV7-8 and TRBJ2-1, with 9 bases identical to TRBD2. The CDR3 sequence is 15 residues long. Germline V gene lookup returns CDR1 SGHVS and CDR2 FQNEAQ. V lost 5 bases, J lost 4 bases, and 6 bases stayed unmatched. The CDR3 region is CASSVSGGGYNEQFF. CDR3 in DNA: TGTGCCAGCAGCGTTAGCGGGGGAGGATACAATGAGCAGTTCTTC. Variable domain in full (rest from reference TRBV7-8 and TRBJ2-1): GAGVSQSPRYKVAKRGQDVALRCDPISGHVSLFWYQQALGQGPEFLTYFQNEAQLDKSGLPSDRFFAERPEGSVSTLKIQRTQQEDSAVYLCASSVSGGGYNEQFFGPGTRLTVL.

The CDR3 is CASSLTTSLSTDTQYF. As DNA, the CDR3 is TGTGCCAGCAGCCTTACGACTAGCCTTAGCACAGATACGCAGTATTTT. The genes are TRBV4-2 and TRBJ2-3; TRBD2 matches 7 bases. CDR3 length equals 16 residues. V dropped 4 bases and J dropped 0; count of bases not matched to a gene: 7. Germline lookup yields CDR1 LGHNA and CDR2 YNFKEQ.

The chain has TRBV6-1 and TRBJ2-7; TRBD1 matches 9 bases. This CDR3 has 13 residues. V dropped 8 bases and J dropped 2; count of bases not matched to a gene: 4. Germline CDR1 is MNHNS and CDR2 is SASEGT. The CDR3: CASRHRGPYEQYF. The CDR3 bases are TGTGCCAGCCGACACAGGGGGCCCTACGAGCAGTACTTC.